This TCR beta chain was sequenced in a study of cytomegalovirus exposure and HLA in healthy donors. Study background: The 500 to 750 first-cohort repertoires and the roughly 120 validation repertoires shared the same platform, a later analysis reported. Study observations and caveats: Cytomegalovirus association was listed for 164 TCR beta chains. In the 120 validation repertoires, just under 95% of cluster scores exceeded 0, per a later analysis.

The donors were in the roughly 110-subject validation cohort; that cohort was separate from the roughly 700-subject first cohort. With regard to this clone: Its cognate antigen is unknown.

Sequenced by immunoSEQ multiplex PCR; TCRdb stores in-frame clones only, minus some. The sample lists some 150,000 clones; just under 90% were seen once. Germline V gives CDR1 SNHLY, CDR2 FYNNEI. The CDR3 sequence is 13 residues long. J gave up 6 bases and V 8 bases, and 8 bases lay outside the gene matches. V and J are TRBV2 and TRBJ2-3; 7 bases are shared with TRBD2. The clonotype comes from a woman in her 30s in good health and CMV-seronegative. The sample comprised PBMCs. The CDR3 here is CASGTTWGDTQYF. The CDR3, as DNA: TGTGCCAGCGGGACTACTTGGGGGGATACGCAGTATTTT. Supplemented by reference TRBV2 and TRBJ2-3, the full variable domain reads EPEVTQTPSHQVTQMGQEVILRCVPISNHLYFYWYRQILGQKVEFLVSFYNNEISEKSEIFDDQFSVERPDGSNFTLKIRSTKLEDSAMYFCASGTTWGDTQYFGPGTRLTVL.